Below are 15 T cell receptor beta chains sequenced from a single sample in a study of CD8 T cells in Susac syndrome. After extraction with the RNeasy kit, about 0.45 to 1 ug of the RNA was reverse transcribed using random hexamers. TCRdb called the immunoSEQ multiplex PCR reads again in MiXCR, with one record for every CDR3 protein. The sample holds about 110,000 distinct CDR3 sequences; roughly 97% are singletons and the top ten take about 0.1%. Sequencing input: CD4+ T cells from PBMCs. These receptors were collected from a human donor in good health.

This clonotype appeared a single time. V and J are TRBV3-1 and TRBJ2-5; D is unresolved. CDR3 length equals 14 residues. The germline V gene encodes CDR1 LGHDT and CDR2 YNNKEL (reference sequence). V gave up 4 bases and J gave up 4 bases, with 13 bases separating them. CDR3 DNA sequence: TGTGCCAGCAGCCCGGACCACCGGGTAGAGACCCAGTACTTC. Its protein is CASSPDHRVETQYF.

The chain recombines TRBV6-5 with TRBJ2-7, with 8 bases aligning to TRBD1. V dropped 6 bases and J dropped 2; count of bases not matched to a gene: 3. CDR3 size: 13 residues. CDR1 MNHEY and CDR2 SVGAGI come from the germline V gene. The CDR3 DNA is TGTGCCAGCAGCCAGGGGGCAACCTACGAGCAGTACTTC. Translation: CASSQGATYEQYF.

The genes are TRBV29-1 and TRBJ2-1; no clear D. Germline CDR1 is SQVTM and CDR2 is ANQGSEA. V was cut by 5 bases and J by 8 bases, with 13 bases left in between. CDR3 size: 12 residues. The DNA of the CDR3 is TGCAGCGTTCGGGCGAAGCACGATGAGCAGTTCTTC. This encodes CSVRAKHDEQFF.

The chain couples TRBV7-9 to TRBJ2-5; the D gene could be TRBD1 or TRBD2 (5 bases each). The CDR3 covers 16 residues. Deletions cut 1 base from V and 1 base from J, with 13 bases between. CDR1 and CDR2 from the germline V gene are SEHNR and FQNEAQ (reference sequence). The CDR3 nucleotides are TGTGCCAGCAGCTTAGTGGGGACCACGACCCAAGAGACCCAGTACTTC. Protein product: CASSLVGTTTQETQYF.

This clonotype occurred once. This chain links TRBV15 with TRBJ2-5; 10 nucleotides align to TRBD1. The CDR3 has 14 residues. V lost 3 bases and J lost 6; bases outside the gene matches: 4. From germline, CDR1 is LNHNV and CDR2 YYDKDF (reference sequence). Here the CDR3 reads CATSRTGGQQTQYF. As DNA, the CDR3 is TGTGCCACCAGCAGGACAGGGGGCCAGCAGACCCAGTACTTC.

The DNA of the CDR3 is TGTGCCAGCAGTTGGGGATCGAGCTCTGGGGCCAACGTCCTGACTTTC. As protein: CASSWGSSSGANVLTF. The chain carries TRBV27 and TRBJ2-6; D call uncertain. The CDR3 has 16 residues. Germline CDR1 reads MNHEY; CDR2 reads SMNVEV (reference sequence). Trimming shortened V by 4 bases and J by 0 bases, and 10 bases separated the two germline ends.

This clonotype has just one count. The rearrangement joins TRBV2 to TRBJ1-5, with unresolved D. CDR1 is SNHLY and CDR2 is FYNNEI in the germline V gene. The CDR3 contains 14 residues. Trimming stripped 5 bases from V and 0 bases from J, with 8 bases between. CDR3 region: CASSRLNSNQPQHF. DNA for the CDR3: TGTGCCAGCAGTCGCTTAAATAGCAATCAGCCCCAGCATTTT.

This chain joins TRBV19 and TRBJ2-3; the match to TRBD1 covers 8 bases. The CDR3 consists of 14 residues. V was clipped by 8 bases and J by 1 base; unmatched bases: 5. Germline CDR1 is LNHDA and CDR2 is SQIVND (reference sequence). As DNA, the CDR3 is TGTGCCAGTCGAGACAGGGGAGGCACAGATACGCAGTATTTT. Translation: CASRDRGGTDTQYF. The full variable domain, rest sourced from reference TRBV19 and TRBJ2-3, is DGGITQSPKYLFRKEGQNVTLSCEQNLNHDAMYWYRQDPGQGLRLIYYSQIVNDFQKGDIAEGYSVSREKKESFPLTVTSAQKNPTAFYLCASRDRGGTDTQYFGPGTRLTVL.

The chain has TRBV6-5 and TRBJ2-1; D may be TRBD1 (5 bases). V was trimmed by 7 bases and J by 9 bases, leaving 22 bases between them. Germline-derived CDR1 and CDR2 are MNHEY and SVGAGI. The CDR3 extends over 15 amino acids. CDR3 amino acids: CASTKGERSGVEQFF. The DNA for the CDR3 is TGTGCCAGCACTAAAGGGGAACGCTCGGGCGTTGAGCAGTTCTTC.

V and J are TRBV20-1 and TRBJ2-1, with TRBD1 identical over 8 bases. The CDR3 extends over 14 amino acids. With V trimmed by 2 bases and J by 5 bases, 5 bases remained unmatched. Germline V gene lookup returns CDR1 DFQATT and CDR2 SNEGSKA (reference sequence). The DNA of the CDR3 is TGCAGTGCTAGATTCCCGGACAGGGACAATGAGCAGTTCTTC. This sequence encodes CSARFPDRDNEQFF.

The chain employs TRBV4-1 and TRBJ2-1; D may be TRBD1 or TRBD2 (5 bases each). CDR3 length: 14 residues. The germline V gene has CDR1 MGHRA and CDR2 YSYEKL. V lost 0 bases and J 5 bases, leaving 8 bases between the germline ends. DNA of the CDR3: TGCGCCAGCAGCCAAGATAGGGGAGACAATGAGCAGTTCTTC. This translates into CASSQDRGDNEQFF.

V and J are TRBV29-1 and TRBJ2-3; 8 positions match TRBD1. This CDR3 region has 15 residues. In germline, CDR1 is SQVTM, CDR2 ANQGSEA. Trimming at V came to 7 bases and at J to 1 base, leaving 10 bases not matched to a gene. The CDR3 sequence: CSAPGPGQGTDTQYF. In nucleotides, the CDR3 is TGCAGCGCTCCTGGGCCGGGACAGGGCACAGATACGCAGTATTTT.

The rearrangement joins TRBV3-1 to TRBJ2-3; D perhaps matches TRBD1 (6 bases). Per germline, CDR1 LGHDT and CDR2 YNNKEL (reference sequence). This CDR3 is built from 16 residues. The V gene lost 5 bases and the J gene lost 0 bases, with 15 bases spanning the gap. The CDR3 nucleotides are TGTGCCAGCAGCTATCGTACAGGGTCAAGCACAGATACGCAGTATTTT. Translated: CASSYRTGSSTDTQYF.

V is TRBV6-2 or TRBV6-3 and J is TRBJ2-5, with D possibly being TRBD1 or TRBD2 (5 bases each). The V gene lost 7 bases and the J gene lost 3 bases, with 18 bases spanning the gap. This CDR3 comprises 15 residues. Germline V gene sequence: CDR1 MNHEY, CDR2 SVGEGT. CDR3 sequence reads: CASTHSSRGEETQYF. The CDR3 coding sequence is TGTGCCAGCACCCACTCGTCAAGGGGAGAAGAGACCCAGTACTTC.

The J gene is TRBJ1-6, the V gene TRBV25-1, with D possibly TRBD1 on 6 matching bases. The CDR3 totals 15 residues. With 3 bases removed from V and 7 bases from J, the gap between germline ends came to 13 bases. Germline CDR1 MGHDK, CDR2 SYGVNS. The CDR3 DNA follows: TGTGCCAGCAGTGAGGGACACATGCGGAATTCACCCCTCCACTTT. Protein product: CASSEGHMRNSPLHF.